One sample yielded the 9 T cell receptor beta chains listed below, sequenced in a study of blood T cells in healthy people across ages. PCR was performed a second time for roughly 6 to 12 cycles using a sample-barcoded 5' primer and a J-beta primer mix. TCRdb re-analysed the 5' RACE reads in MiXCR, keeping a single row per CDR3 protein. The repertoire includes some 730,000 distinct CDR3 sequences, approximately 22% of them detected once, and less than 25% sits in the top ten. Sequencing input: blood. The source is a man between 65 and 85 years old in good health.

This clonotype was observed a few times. The CDR3, as DNA: TGCAGCGCGAACAGGGGACAAACCTACAATGAGCAGTTCTTC. The encoded protein is CSANRGQTYNEQFF. The chain links TRBV29-1 to TRBJ2-1; 7 bases line up with TRBD1. The germline gives CDR1 SQVTM, CDR2 ANQGSEA. This CDR3 spans 14 amino acids. Trimming removed 7 bases from V and 2 bases from J; junction bases left unmatched: 8.

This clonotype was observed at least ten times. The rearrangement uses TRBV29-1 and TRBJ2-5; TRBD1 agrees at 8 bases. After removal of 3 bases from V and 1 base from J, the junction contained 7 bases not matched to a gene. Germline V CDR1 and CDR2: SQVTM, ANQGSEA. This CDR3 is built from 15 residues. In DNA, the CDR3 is TGCAGCGTTGACCCCCGGGACAGGTTCCAAGAGACCCAGTACTTC. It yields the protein CSVDPRDRFQETQYF.

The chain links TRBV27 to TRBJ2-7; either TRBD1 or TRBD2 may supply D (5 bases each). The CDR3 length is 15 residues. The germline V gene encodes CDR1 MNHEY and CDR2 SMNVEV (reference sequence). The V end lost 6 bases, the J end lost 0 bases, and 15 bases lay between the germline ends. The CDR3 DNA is TGTGCCAGCAGACCACGGGACGGCAGCTCCTACGAGCAGTACGTC. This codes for CASRPRDGSSYEQYV.

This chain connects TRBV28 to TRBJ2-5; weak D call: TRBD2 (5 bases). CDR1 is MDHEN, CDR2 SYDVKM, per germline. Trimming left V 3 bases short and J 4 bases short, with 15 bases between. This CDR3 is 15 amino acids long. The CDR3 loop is CASSFLDEGGETQYF. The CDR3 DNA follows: TGTGCCAGCAGTTTCCTGGACGAGGGTGGAGAGACCCAGTACTTC.

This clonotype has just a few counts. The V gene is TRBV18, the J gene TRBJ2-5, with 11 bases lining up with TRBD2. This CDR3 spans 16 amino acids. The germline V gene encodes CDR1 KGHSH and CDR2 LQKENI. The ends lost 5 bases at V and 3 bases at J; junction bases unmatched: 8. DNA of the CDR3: TGTGCCAGCTCAAAGGCCCTAGCGGGAGGTGAAGAGACCCAGTACTTC. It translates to CASSKALAGGEETQYF. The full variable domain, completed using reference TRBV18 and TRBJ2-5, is NAGVMQNPRHLVRRRGQEARLRCSPMKGHSHVYWYRQLPEEGLKFMVYLQKENIIDESGMPKERFSAEFPKEGPSILRIQQVVRGDSAAYFCASSKALAGGEETQYFGPGTRLLVL.

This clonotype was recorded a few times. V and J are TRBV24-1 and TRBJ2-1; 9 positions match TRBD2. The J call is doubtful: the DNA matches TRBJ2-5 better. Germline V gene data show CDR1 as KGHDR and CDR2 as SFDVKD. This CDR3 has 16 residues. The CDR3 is CATSDLQVSGRETQYF. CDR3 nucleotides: TGTGCCACCAGTGATTTGCAGGTTAGCGGGAGAGAGACCCAGTACTTC.

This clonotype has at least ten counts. The CDR3 spells CASSRDSPGYNEQFF. DNA for the CDR3: TGCGCCAGCAGCCGGGACTCGCCAGGCTACAATGAGCAGTTCTTC. This chain connects TRBV5-1 to TRBJ2-1; D is possibly TRBD2 (6 bases). This CDR3 has 15 residues. The V end lost 4 bases, the J end lost 3 bases, and 14 bases lay between the germline ends. CDR1 SGHRS and CDR2 YFSETQ come from the germline V gene.

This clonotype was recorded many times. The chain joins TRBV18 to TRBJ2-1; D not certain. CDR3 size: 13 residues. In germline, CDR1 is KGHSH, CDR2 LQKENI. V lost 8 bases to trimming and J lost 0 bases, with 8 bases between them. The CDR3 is CASSRTSYNEQFF. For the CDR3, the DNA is TGTGCCAGCAGCCGCACCTCCTACAATGAGCAGTTCTTC. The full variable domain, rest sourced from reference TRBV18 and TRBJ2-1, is NAGVMQNPRHLVRRRGQEARLRCSPMKGHSHVYWYRQLPEEGLKFMVYLQKENIIDESGMPKERFSAEFPKEGPSILRIQQVVRGDSAAYFCASSRTSYNEQFFGPGTRLTVL.

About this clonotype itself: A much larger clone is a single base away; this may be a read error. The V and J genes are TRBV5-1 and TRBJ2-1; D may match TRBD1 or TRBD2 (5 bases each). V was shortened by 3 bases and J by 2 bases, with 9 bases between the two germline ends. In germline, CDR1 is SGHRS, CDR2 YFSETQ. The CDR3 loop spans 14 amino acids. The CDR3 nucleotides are TGCGCCAGCAGCTCGGGGCAGACCTACAATGAGCAGTTCTTC. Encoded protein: CASSSGQTYNEQFF.